This TCR beta chain emerged from a study of low-dose radiotherapy and immunotherapy resistance in tumors. This clonotype occurred many times. Both TCRalpha and TCRbeta chains were reverse transcribed with V-gene-specific primers. TCR amplification involved around 22 PCR cycles with a constant-region primer and V-primer adapter. TCRdb reanalysed the reads using MiXCR and keeps one entry per CDR3 protein. Here the sample spans tens of thousands of distinct CDR3 sequences, roughly a sixth being singletons. Stated time point: before trial treatment. Advanced solid tumors without tumor-infiltrating lymphocytes were required for inclusion. The germline V gene encodes CDR1 MNHEY and CDR2 SVGEGT. With 5 bases clipped from V and 8 bases from J, the junction kept 5 bases outside the gene matches. This CDR3 contains 13 residues.

The sample here was PBMCs, taken before treatment. This receptor was taken from a male donor with prostate cancer. The V gene is TRBV6-2 or TRBV6-3, the J gene TRBJ2-2; TRBD1 aligns across 7 bases. CDR3 region: CASSVDRPGELFF. As DNA, the CDR3 is TGTGCCAGCAGTGTGGACAGGCCGGGGGAGCTGTTTTTT.